These 25 T cell receptor beta chains came from one sample sequenced in a study of control samples from healthy donors and cancer patients. Generated by immunoSEQ multiplex PCR, the TCRdb table keeps only in-frame clones and is missing some. The sample includes about 90,000 clones, 90% of them seen just once. Source material: blood. The source is a young woman in good health.

This clone was seen only once. The genes are TRBV5-1 and TRBJ1-1, with D possibly TRBD1 on 5 matching bases. The V end lost 1 base, the J end lost 0 bases, and 13 bases lay between the germline ends. CDR3 size: 16 residues. Germline CDR1 reads SGHRS; CDR2 reads YFSETQ. The CDR3, as DNA: TGCGCCAGCAGCTTGCCCTACAGGACCCTGAACACTGAAGCTTTCTTT. Protein product: CASSLPYRTLNTEAFF.

The genes are TRBV4-2 and TRBJ2-7; no clear D gene. Germline CDR1 is LGHNA and CDR2 is YNFKEQ. The CDR3 extends over 13 amino acids. The ends were cut back, 0 bases at V and 7 bases at J, with 10 bases in the middle. This CDR3 reads CASSQDATGEQYF. The CDR3 DNA sequence: TGTGCCAGCAGCCAAGATGCGACTGGTGAGCAGTACTTC.

The rearrangement joins TRBV5-5 to TRBJ1-4; unclear D gene. Trimming took 3 bases from V and 0 from J, leaving 3 bases between them. CDR1 is SGHKS, CDR2 YYEKEE, per germline (reference sequence). The CDR3 sequence is 13 residues long. The CDR3 loop reads CASSSPTNEKLFF. CDR3 bases: TGTGCCAGCAGCTCACCAACTAATGAAAAACTGTTTTTT.

The V gene is TRBV4-2, the J gene TRBJ2-1, with 8 bases that match TRBD2. CDR1 is LGHNA and CDR2 is YNFKEQ in the germline V gene. The V segment lost 0 bases and the J segment 4 bases; nucleotides outside the gene matches: 14. The CDR3 totals 19 residues. CDR3 coding DNA: TGTGCCAGCAGCCAAGATAAGGGTAGCGGGGACACTATTTACAATGAGCAGTTCTTC. It yields the protein CASSQDKGSGDTIYNEQFF.

In this sample, this clone turned up a few times. The chain couples TRBV4-1 to TRBJ1-6; TRBD1 is a possible D gene (6 bases). This CDR3 comprises 19 residues. V was cut by 4 bases and J by 6 bases, with 25 bases left in between. CDR1 is MGHRA, CDR2 YSYEKL, per germline. CDR3 loop: CASSRLPKGGIEGNSPLHF. The CDR3 nucleotides read TGCGCCAGCAGCCGCCTACCCAAGGGGGGAATTGAAGGTAATTCACCCCTCCACTTT.

V and J are TRBV3-1 (or the pseudogene TRBV3-2) and TRBJ2-7; TRBD2 aligns across 8 bases. Trimming at V came to 4 bases and at J to 2 bases, leaving 4 bases not matched to a gene. Germline CDR1 is LGHDT and CDR2 is YNNKEL (reference sequence). The CDR3 has 14 amino acids. CDR3 DNA: TGTGCCAGCAGCCCTGACGGGGGGGCCTACGAGCAGTACTTC. Translating it yields CASSPDGGAYEQYF.

This clone was picked up one time. V usage is TRBV7-3 and J usage is TRBJ2-1, with 14 bases fitting TRBD2. The CDR3 has 18 residues. Trimming took 0 bases from V and 10 from J; bases not matched to a gene: 11. Per the germline V gene, CDR1 is SGHTA and CDR2 is FQGTGA. The CDR3 loop is CASSLTPAGTSGGREQFF. Here the CDR3 DNA reads TGTGCCAGCAGCTTAACCCCTGCCGGGACTAGCGGGGGCAGGGAGCAGTTCTTC.

The count of this clone is one. The V gene is TRBV20-1, the J gene TRBJ2-1; the D gene is possibly TRBD1 (6 bases). Germline V gene data show CDR1 as DFQATT and CDR2 as SNEGSKA (reference sequence). The V end was cut by 3 bases, the J end by 8 bases, with 8 bases between. This CDR3 has 11 amino acids. CDR3 protein: CSASEGDEQFF. CDR3 nucleotides: TGCAGTGCTAGCGAGGGGGATGAGCAGTTCTTC.

The J gene is TRBJ2-5, the V gene TRBV4-1, with 9 bases lining up with TRBD2. This CDR3 is 16 amino acids long. The V gene end was trimmed by 0 bases and the J gene end by 5 bases; junction bases not matched to a gene: 7. Per the germline V gene, CDR1 is MGHRA and CDR2 is YSYEKL. The DNA of the CDR3 is TGCGCCAGCAGCCAAGATCCAGCGGGGGGCGGGGAGACCCAGTACTTC. It translates to CASSQDPAGGGETQYF.

The chain employs TRBV18 and TRBJ2-7; 10 nucleotides line up with TRBD1. V shed 6 bases, J shed 4 bases, and the junction held 6 bases outside the gene matches. Per germline, CDR1 KGHSH and CDR2 LQKENI. The CDR3 consists of 14 residues. The CDR3 DNA follows: TGTGCCAGCTCCCTCGGACAGGGGGAATACGAGCAGTACTTC. Translating gives CASSLGQGEYEQYF.

The rearrangement uses TRBV4-1 and TRBJ1-2, with D possibly TRBD1 on 6 matching bases. CDR1 is MGHRA and CDR2 is YSYEKL in the germline V gene. The V gene lost 0 bases and the J gene lost 7 bases, with 12 bases spanning the gap. The CDR3 spans 14 residues. The CDR3 DNA sequence: TGCGCCAGCAGCCAAGAAAGGGGGACTCGTGGCTACACCTTC. As protein: CASSQERGTRGYTF.

The CDR3 nucleotides are TGTGCCAGTAGAGGACTTGCCAGGGAAAGCGGGGGCTACACCTTC. It specifies CASRGLARESGGYTF. This chain connects TRBV19 to TRBJ1-2; tentatively, D is TRBD1 (5 bases). Trimming shortened V by 6 bases and J by 8 bases, and 22 bases separated the two germline ends. CDR3 length: 15 residues. The V gene's germline CDR1 is LNHDA and CDR2 SQIVND (reference sequence).

The CDR3 here is CASSPPGHRGHGYTF. The CDR3 DNA sequence: TGTGCCAGCAGTCCCCCCGGACACAGGGGACATGGCTACACCTTC. The J gene is TRBJ1-2, the V gene TRBV6-5; TRBD1 aligns across 7 bases. Germline-derived CDR1 and CDR2 are MNHEY and SVGAGI. V gave up 5 bases and J gave up 6 bases; unmatched junction bases: 12. The CDR3 sequence is 15 residues long.

This chain joins TRBV4-2 and TRBJ1-4, with 8 bases identical to TRBD1. The CDR3 length is 16 residues. Germline CDR1 LGHNA, CDR2 YNFKEQ. Germline trimming cut 0 bases from V and 8 bases from J; bases unmatched to any gene: 8. CDR3 protein: CASSQDPARGLEKLFF. The CDR3 nucleotides are TGTGCCAGCAGCCAAGATCCGGCCAGGGGGCTGGAAAAACTGTTTTTT.

J is TRBJ1-1 and V is TRBV7-2; no clear D. Trimming cost V 1 base and J 3 bases, with 9 bases left between them. Looked up from germline, CDR1 is SGHTA and CDR2 is FQGNSA. The CDR3 has 14 amino acids. The CDR3 loop is CASSLGTVYTEAFF. The DNA for the CDR3 is TGTGCCAGCAGCTTAGGCACAGTTTACACTGAAGCTTTCTTT.

This sequence joins TRBV6-1 and TRBJ1-2, with a possible D match to TRBD1 (6 bases). Germline CDR1 MNHNS, CDR2 SASEGT. Trimming removed 0 bases from V and 5 bases from J, with 19 bases in between. There are 17 residues in the CDR3. As DNA, the CDR3 is TGTGCCAGCAGTGAAGCGACAGGAGCCCCTCTCGGGTATGGCTACACCTTC. This codes for CASSEATGAPLGYGYTF.

The V call is TRBV6-1, the J call TRBJ1-4; D remains unclear. In germline, CDR1 is MNHNS, CDR2 SASEGT. V dropped 2 bases and J dropped 10 bases, with 8 bases sitting between them. The length of the CDR3 is 12 residues. In DNA form, the CDR3 reads TGTGCCAGCAGTGAAAGTGCCGGAAAACTGTTTTTT. This codes for CASSESAGKLFF.

In nucleotides, the CDR3 is TGTGCCAGCCGCCTCGGGGGAGAGACCCAGTACTTC. Residues: CASRLGGETQYF. The gene calls are TRBV2 and TRBJ2-5; tentative D call: TRBD2 (6 bases). V was shortened by 8 bases and J by 4 bases, with 11 bases between the two germline ends. Germline values: CDR1 SNHLY, CDR2 FYNNEI. There are 12 residues in the CDR3.

The gene calls are TRBV19 and TRBJ1-2; no reliable D call. Trimming left V 2 bases short and J 0 bases short, with 10 bases between. This CDR3 spans 15 amino acids. Per the germline V gene, CDR1 is LNHDA and CDR2 is SQIVND (reference sequence). For the CDR3, the DNA is TGTGCCAGTAGTATAAGGCGCCTTTCTAACTATGGCTACACCTTC. Translated: CASSIRRLSNYGYTF.

The chain employs TRBV18 and TRBJ1-4; perhaps TRBD1 as D (5 bases). Per the germline V gene, CDR1 is KGHSH and CDR2 is LQKENI. Trimming cost V 10 bases and J 4 bases, with 10 bases left between them. This CDR3 is built from 12 residues. Written as DNA, the CDR3 is TGTGCCACTACAGGTGTTAATGAAAAACTGTTTTTT. Its protein is CATTGVNEKLFF. Drawing the rest from reference TRBV18 and TRBJ1-4, the complete variable domain is NAGVMQNPRHLVRRRGQEARLRCSPMKGHSHVYWYRQLPEEGLKFMVYLQKENIIDESGMPKERFSAEFPKEGPSILRIQQVVRGDSAAYFCATTGVNEKLFFGSGTQLSVL.

The chain employs TRBV5-1 and TRBJ2-7; weak D call: TRBD2 (6 bases). V was pared by 0 bases and J by 0 bases, with 16 bases between. The CDR3 is made up of 17 amino acids. CDR1 and CDR2 (germline): SGHRS, YFSETQ. CDR3 residues: CASSLVPPSDSSYEQYF. In nucleotides, the CDR3 is TGCGCCAGCAGCTTGGTCCCTCCTAGCGATAGCTCCTACGAGCAGTACTTC.

The chain couples TRBV28 to TRBJ1-5, with a weak D call TRBD1 (5 bases). The CDR3 sequence is 15 residues long. Germline V gene lookup returns CDR1 MDHEN and CDR2 SYDVKM. V lost 3 bases, J lost 2 bases, and 11 bases lay in between. As DNA, the CDR3 is TGTGCCAGCAGTTTGGCGGGGCTGGGCAATCAGCCCCAGCATTTT. Its protein is CASSLAGLGNQPQHF.

The rearrangement joins TRBV13 to TRBJ2-2, with D tentatively TRBD1 (7 bases). In germline, CDR1 is PRHDT, CDR2 FYEKMQ (reference sequence). The V and J ends lost 4 bases and 6 bases respectively, with 12 bases between them. CDR3 length equals 14 residues. The CDR3 DNA reads TGTGCCAGCAGCTCCGACAGGGAGGCCGGGGAGCTGTTTTTT. Translation gives CASSSDREAGELFF.

This clone was observed a single time. This chain uses TRBV4-1 with TRBJ1-2; 9 bases agree with TRBD1. V gave up 4 bases and J gave up 1 base; unmatched junction bases: 4. There are 15 residues in the CDR3. Germline CDR1 MGHRA, CDR2 YSYEKL. The CDR3 protein is CASSRPGQGNYGYTF. DNA of the CDR3: TGCGCCAGCAGCCGCCCGGGACAGGGTAACTATGGCTACACCTTC.

The CDR3 DNA follows: TGCGCCAGCAGCTTACTTACGGGACACCATAATTCACCCCTCCACTTT. This codes for CASSLLTGHHNSPLHF. The V call is TRBV5-1, the J call TRBJ1-6, with D perhaps TRBD1 (6 bases). With 2 bases removed from V and 5 bases from J, the gap between germline ends came to 14 bases. This CDR3 comprises 16 residues. Germline-derived CDR1 and CDR2 are SGHRS and YFSETQ.